This TCR beta chain was observed in a study of blood T cell repertoires in COVID-19. Study context: COVID-19 samples collected from the United States, Italy and Spain covered acute and convalescent phases. Sources were T cells, B-cell-depleted T cells, or PBMCs; the material itself was cDNA or gDNA.

The germline V gene encodes CDR1 GTSNPN and CDR2 SVGIG (reference sequence). This CDR3 is built from 12 residues. Trimming shortened V by 3 bases and J by 11 bases, and 16 bases separated the two germline ends. This clone was observed a single time. TCRdb's copy holds only in-frame clones and misses some; the assay was immunoSEQ multiplex PCR. Of 250,000 or so clones listed, over 80% are singletons. The TCR originated in a human donor in a cohort sampled during active COVID-19. The chain carries TRBV30 and TRBJ1-1, with a weak D call TRBD1 (5 bases). Specimen: peripheral blood. The CDR3 loop is CAWRLQVVGAFF. The CDR3 region has the DNA TGTGCCTGGAGACTACAGGTGGTAGGGGCTTTCTTT.